This T cell receptor beta chain was sequenced for a study of shared clonotypes between healthy human individuals. CDR3 length: 16 amino acids. Trimming removed 4 bases from V and 6 bases from J; junction bases left unmatched: 9. Germline V gene data show CDR1 as SQVTM and CDR2 as ANQGSEA. Produced via immunoSEQ multiplex PCR; TCRdb's table is partial and in-frame only. The sample lists about 2.4 million clones, 93% occurring once. The sample was naive CD4+ T cells from PBMCs. Regarding subset: CD45RA+ positively selected. The clonotype originates from a young man in good health. Some clones in this sample may be carry-over from other donors' samples. The chain uses TRBV29-1 and TRBJ2-7; 16 bases are shared with TRBD2. The CDR3 spells CSVGGLAGGPGREQYF. CDR3 coding DNA: TGCAGCGTTGGGGGACTAGCGGGAGGGCCGGGTCGCGAGCAGTACTTC.